What follows describes a single T cell receptor beta chain. The data are from a study of control samples from healthy donors and cancer patients. V was clipped by 6 bases and J by 0 bases, with 11 bases between them. CDR1 is LNHDA, CDR2 SQIVND, per germline (reference sequence). The CDR3 consists of 15 residues. Some clones are missing from TCRdb's copy, which holds only in-frame ones; the method was immunoSEQ multiplex PCR. The sample has around 120,000 clones; more than 85% are singletons. The chain links TRBV19 to TRBJ2-2, with a possible D match to TRBD1 (6 bases). The receptor was isolated from a woman between 18 and 29 years old in good health. The sample comprised blood. The CDR3 nucleotides read TGTGCCAGTAGCCCAAACAGGGCGAACACCGGGGAGCTGTTTTTT. Protein product: CASSPNRANTGELFF.